This TCR beta chain comes out of a study of CD8 T cells in Susac syndrome (dated by TCRdb to the late 2010s). In terms of the full investigation: Of the Susac syndrome patients who were sequenced, eight or nine were in clinical remission while six had clinically active disease. Repertoire sequencing was used to test whether CD8+ T cell activation and differentiation in Susac syndrome was antigen driven. At blood withdrawal, Susac syndrome patients were either therapy-naive, taking corticosteroids (in some cases with IVIg as well), or taking IVIg alone.

With respect to this clonotype: The antigen this receptor binds is unknown. Base qualities were left out, and no much larger clone turns up one base away.

Germline trimming: 4 bases from V, 4 bases from J; junction bases outside gene matches: 7. CDR1 and CDR2 were assigned from the germline V gene as SGDLS and YYNGEE. Measured from the cysteine to the phenylalanine, the CDR3 is 16 residues long. The sequence is cut down to CDR3 DNA, 48 bases in frame from base 1. Summary of the overall study and its limitations: In patients with Susac syndrome, the CD4+ T cell repertoire showed no detectable clonal expansion. The number of individuals in the TCR sequencing and HLA analysis was recognized as being relatively small.

RNA was extracted with the RNeasy kit and about 0.5 to 1 ug was reverse transcribed using random hexamers. The immunoSEQ multiplex PCR assay, which covers 54 Vbeta and 13 Jbeta segments, was used to amplify TCR beta CDR3 regions. PCR amplification bias was corrected by using a synthetic template baseline for primer optimization and computational correction. From the authors' description of their analysis: Reads were annotated to V, D and J genes according to IMGT and were analyzed with immunoSEQ Analyzer, with only productive sequences retained. Clonality was computed as one minus Shannon entropy normalized by log2 of the number of productive unique sequences. For each patient and control, public and private clones were evaluated among the 100 most prevalent clones. Susac-specific clones were defined as absent from healthy and MS cohorts, roughly 1,100 published viral clones and other ImmuneACCESS disease sequences. TCRdb trimmed public reads at Q25 via fastp, called clones via MiXCR and kept in-frame beta chains. Each entry is one CDR3 protein sequence, shown with its most common DNA and genes. The authors' filters were not applied to this entry. Within this sample are about 120,000 distinct CDR3 sequences, with 95% to 96% of them counted one time only. The ten largest clones represent 0.11% to 0.15% of the sample.

Peripheral blood CD8+ and CD4+ T cells from healthy donors, Susac syndrome patients and multiple sclerosis patients were profiled by high-throughput TCR beta sequencing. Susac syndrome patients met recently defined diagnostic criteria for definite or probable disease. Bulk CD8+ and CD4+ T cells were purified by magnetic negative isolation, while CD8+ TEMRA cells were enriched using FACS. Blood was collected in EDTA tubes and processed within 24 hours, with PBMCs isolated through density gradient centrifugation. PBMCs destined for TCR sequencing were cryopreserved in liquid nitrogen and later thawed in a 37 °C water bath. The sorted or isolated CD4+, CD8+ and CD8+ TEMRA cells had a purity of 90% or higher.

Sequenced sample: CD4+ T cells from PBMCs. The TCR sequence derives from a human donor with Susac syndrome. Recombination joined TRBV9 with TRBJ2-1, with 11 middle bases fitting TRBD2. The DNA reads TGTGCCAGCAGCATTTCGACTAGCGGGAAATACAATGAGCAGTTCTTC. This gives the protein CASSISTSGKYNEQFF. Where the CDR3 stops, the reference TRBV9 and TRBJ2-1 genes take over; the full variable domain is DSGVTQTPKHLITATGQRVTLRCSPRSGDLSVYWYQQSLDQGLQFLIQYYNGEERAKGNILERFSAQQFPDLHSELNLSSLELGDSALYFCASSISTSGKYNEQFFGPGTRLTVL.